Listed below are T cell receptor beta chains from one sample, sequenced in a study of blood T cell repertoires in COVID-19. Sequencing used immunoSEQ multiplex PCR; TCRdb keeps in-frame clones, though not all of them. This table has around 340,000 clones, roughly nine tenths appearing once. Sequenced material: peripheral blood. These receptors were obtained from a woman aged 55-70 years with COVID-19, enrolled during active disease. CDR3s include the opening cysteine and the closing phenylalanine or tryptophan. The order of the fields is V gene, D gene, clone size, J gene, CDR3 protein, CDR3 DNA. The D gene is left open where the match is weak. Size is omitted from some rows. Given values are once, few, many or a class for expanded clones.

>TRBV5-6|NA|NA|TRBJ1-4
CASSRRRQSEKLFF
TGTGCCAGCAGCCGAAGGAGACAGAGCGAAAAACTGTTTTTT
>TRBV5-6|TRBD1|NA|TRBJ2-4
CASSLDQGAGNIQYF
TGTGCCAGCAGCTTGGATCAGGGGGCCGGAAACATTCAGTACTTC
>TRBV5-4|TRBD1|NA|TRBJ1-1
CASSAKTGYTEAFF
TGTGCCAGCAGCGCAAAGACAGGGTACACTGAAGCTTTCTTT
>TRBV7-9|NA|NA|TRBJ2-5
CASSLVQGLWTQYF
TGTGCCAGCAGCTTAGTGCAGGGCCTGTGGACCCAGTACTTC
>TRBV18|TRBD1|NA|TRBJ2-7
CASSPGTGFYEQYF
TGTGCCAGCTCACCCGGGACAGGGTTCTACGAGCAGTACTTC
>TRBV6-5|TRBD1|NA|TRBJ2-4
CASSYDGQGRNIQYF
TGTGCCAGCAGTTACGACGGACAGGGGAGGAACATTCAGTACTTC
>TRBV7-2|NA|NA|TRBJ2-1
CASSWRPSFSYNEQFF
TGTGCCAGCAGCTGGAGACCGTCCTTCAGCTACAATGAGCAGTTCTTC
>TRBV9|NA|NA|TRBJ1-1
CASSVDAPNTEAFF
TGTGCCAGCAGCGTAGATGCGCCGAACACTGAAGCTTTCTTT
>TRBV5-4|TRBD2|NA|TRBJ2-1
CASSSGTSGGQGEQFF
TGTGCCAGCAGCTCTGGGACTAGCGGGGGGCAGGGGGAGCAGTTCTTC
>TRBV7-3|NA|once|TRBJ1-2
CASSPDRNYGYTF
TGTGCCAGCAGCCCTGACAGAAACTATGGCTACACCTTC
>TRBV3-1/TRBV3-2|TRBD1|few|TRBJ1-5
CASSQATGEDQPQHF
TGTGCCAGCAGCCAAGCGACAGGGGAGGATCAGCCCCAGCATTTT
>TRBV4-2|NA|NA|TRBJ1-3
CASSQDRTASGNTIYF
TGTGCCAGCAGCCAAGATCGTACAGCCTCTGGAAACACCATATATTTT
>TRBV28|TRBD1|NA|TRBJ1-3
CASSFRDRGYTIYF
TGTGCCAGCAGCTTCCGGGACAGGGGATACACCATATATTTT